This T cell receptor beta chain was sequenced during a study of T cell responses to AZD1222 COVID-19 vaccine (dated by TCRdb to the early 2020s). General notes on the study: A total of 230 to 250 trial participants underwent TCR sequencing, of whom about 210 had received two doses of AZD1222 and roughly 26 had received two doses of the MenACWY control vaccine. Trial participants were enrolled into age subgroups of 18-55, 56-69 and 70-plus years, which contained about 150, 27 and 61 TCR-sequenced participants, respectively.

Points the paper makes about the study in general: Conclusions about previously exposed vaccinees were limited because only five to seven AZD1222 recipients were SARS-CoV-2 seropositive at baseline. Because no day 14 peak-response samples were available, the repertoires could be characterized only after the peak T cell response. CD4 TCRs associated with the vaccine covered the entire spike protein, and the dominant responses were in regions 160-218 and 743-854. Reportedly, close to half of the unique spike-specific TCRs recognized epitopes lying outside the regions that are mutated in the B.1.351 and B.1.1.7 variants. After two AZD1222 doses, spike-specific TCR breadth and depth were significantly higher than at day 0 and than in MenACWY recipients. In the small 56-69-year group, the increase in depth fell short of significance, most likely because of low power. Participants were mostly white British and included more females than males, and it was suggested by the authors that clonal diversity may have been underestimated.

A remark on this clone: The specificity of this receptor is unknown. Base qualities were left out, and no much larger clone turns up one base away.

The CDR3 regions of human TCRbeta chains were analyzed by immunosequencing. The authors' analysis ran thus. TCRs in the repertoires were matched against a reference library of SARS-CoV-2-specific TCRs that had been generated with the MIRA antigen-specificity platform. Breadth was defined as the fraction of unique TCRs that were SARS-CoV-2-associated, and depth was defined as the fraction of total T cells that were SARS-CoV-2-associated. Using the MIRA data, each spike-specific TCR was assigned both to the spike region to which the TCR was reactive and to a CD4 or CD8 class. Log10-transformed breadth and depth values were compared by one-way ANOVA with Sidak's multiple comparisons tests. The table was pulled from immuneACCESS by TCRdb, which kept in-frame rearrangements only. Such tables lose some clones; where checked, under half of the loss comes from unresolved V genes, and the rest has no known cause. V and J calls and clone size are given by that table; D and trimming were obtained from the DNA. The table for this sample lists about 170,000 clones; over 80% of them were counted only once. Jointly, the top ten make up roughly 4% of the sample.

This specimen's time point label, per the study, means: about 28 days (+/-7) after the second vaccine dose. The meaning of the sample's treatment or condition label: meningococcal conjugate vaccine given as trial control. Vaccinee samples were obtained from the UK trials COV001 and COV002, which included a single-blind randomized controlled phase 2/3 trial of AZD1222 (ChAdOx1 nCoV-19) in healthy adults. For TCRbeta chain sequencing, PBMC samples from trial participants were taken at day 0 and at day 28 after the second dose. Taken from the germline V gene, the CDR1 and CDR2 loops are SGHRS and YFSETQ. The junction shows trimming of 4 bases on V and 0 bases on J, plus 13 bases between the germline ends. Its CDR3 holds 15 amino acids, cysteine through phenylalanine. The DNA shown is the 45-base CDR3, in frame from base 1.

The source is an adult who received the MenACWY meningococcal vaccine as a control. The material was peripheral blood, obtained 28 days after the second dose of the MenACWY control vaccine. This chain is built from TRBV5-1 and TRBJ1-1, with no reliable assignment of the D segment. The DNA sequence is given as TGCGCCAGCAGCAGCCCCAAGGGCTTGAACACTGAAGCTTTCTTT. It codes for CASSSPKGLNTEAFF.